Presented here are 13 T cell receptor beta chains from one specimen sequenced in a study of blood T cell repertoires in COVID-19. The method was immunoSEQ multiplex PCR; TCRdb's version includes in-frame clones alone and lacks a portion of them. In the table there are around 190,000 clones, about 88% of which are singletons. Sequencing was carried out using peripheral blood. The origin of the receptors is a young man with active or convalescent COVID-19.

The gene calls are TRBV3-1 (or the pseudogene TRBV3-2) and TRBJ1-5; no clear D gene. V dropped 0 bases and J dropped 7 bases, with 10 bases sitting between them. The CDR3 consists of 14 residues. Germline CDR1 is LGHDT and CDR2 is YNNKEL (reference sequence). The CDR3 DNA sequence: TGTGCCAGCAGCCAAGATGCCGCGATCCAGCCCCAGCATTTT. Encoded protein: CASSQDAAIQPQHF.

This clone was observed a few times. The chain has TRBV6-6 and TRBJ1-2, with 9 bases matching TRBD1. The CDR3 covers 14 residues. The germline V gene has CDR1 MNHNY and CDR2 SVGAGI (reference sequence). The junction had 9 bases not matched to a gene; V was cut back by 1 base and J by 12 bases. The CDR3, as DNA: TGTGCCAGCAGTTACTTGGGACAGGGTTATTTTGACACCTTC. Protein product: CASSYLGQGYFDTF.

V and J are TRBV10-1 and TRBJ1-1; no firm D call. Germline assignment: CDR1 WNHNN and CDR2 SYGVQD (reference sequence). The length of the CDR3 is 13 residues. The V gene lost 3 bases and the J gene lost 4 bases, with 9 bases spanning the gap. The DNA of the CDR3 is TGCGCCAGCAGTGAAGGAGGTAGCACTGAAGCTTTCTTT. Translated, it gives CASSEGGSTEAFF.

This chain uses TRBV18 with TRBJ1-2; D not resolved. Trimming took off 3 bases at V and 6 bases at J, with 5 bases between the two ends. The CDR3 has 11 amino acids. CDR1 KGHSH and CDR2 LQKENI come from the germline V gene. CDR3 DNA sequence: TGTGCCAGCTCACCGTCGGATGGCTACACCTTC. It encodes CASSPSDGYTF.

This clone was found once. The chain couples TRBV7-9 to TRBJ2-1; D ambiguous. CDR1 and CDR2 from the germline V gene are SEHNR and FQNEAQ (reference sequence). V was pared by 5 bases and J by 0 bases, with 14 bases between. The CDR3 spans 16 residues. The CDR3 protein is CASSGKLGTSYNEQFF. In DNA, the CDR3 is TGTGCCAGCAGCGGAAAGCTAGGAACCTCCTACAATGAGCAGTTCTTC.

The V and J genes are TRBV12-5 and TRBJ2-7; 10 bases are a match to TRBD1. The CDR3 loop spans 14 amino acids. The germline V gene encodes CDR1 LGHNT and CDR2 FRNRAP. V lost 6 bases, J lost 0 bases, and 2 bases stayed unmatched. Here the CDR3 reads CASGDRGGSYEQYF. In DNA, the CDR3 is TGTGCTAGTGGGGACAGGGGGGGCTCCTACGAGCAGTACTTC.

The gene calls are TRBV2 and TRBJ1-1; 9 nucleotides line up with TRBD1. Germline loops: CDR1 SNHLY, CDR2 FYNNEI. The V segment lost 7 bases and the J segment 0 bases; nucleotides outside the gene matches: 12. This CDR3 spans 17 amino acids. The CDR3 loop is CASKTGGPLGLNTEAFF. CDR3 DNA: TGTGCCAGCAAAACAGGGGGCCCACTAGGATTGAACACTGAAGCTTTCTTT.

The V and J genes are TRBV12-3 or TRBV12-4 and TRBJ1-2; D is possibly TRBD1 (6 bases). This CDR3 is 13 amino acids long. Between the trimmed V and J ends, which lost 5 bases and 2 bases, there was a span of 9 bases. The CDR3 is CASSLQGNYGYTF. CDR3 nucleotide sequence: TGTGCCAGCAGTCTACAGGGCAACTATGGCTACACCTTC.

The genes are TRBV11-1 and TRBJ1-1; no clear D gene. This CDR3 comprises 13 residues. The V gene lost 5 bases and the J gene lost 1 base, with 8 bases spanning the gap. Germline-derived CDR1 and CDR2 are SGHAT and FQDESV (reference sequence). In DNA form, the CDR3 reads TGTGCCAGCAGCCACCCGGGGAACACTGAAGCTTTCTTT. Protein product: CASSHPGNTEAFF.

The CDR3 nucleotides read TGTGCCAGCAGCTTACCAGGGGCGAATGAAAAACTGTTTTTT. This sequence encodes CASSLPGANEKLFF. The rearrangement links TRBV7-9 to TRBJ1-4; D is possibly TRBD1 (6 bases). Trimming removed 2 bases from V and 5 bases from J, with 9 bases in between. This CDR3 is built from 14 residues. CDR1 SEHNR and CDR2 FQNEAQ come from the germline V gene (reference sequence).

The rearrangement joins TRBV5-1 to TRBJ1-2, with D perhaps TRBD1 (6 bases). This CDR3 region has 14 residues. From germline, CDR1 is SGHRS and CDR2 YFSETQ. The V and J ends lost 5 bases and 2 bases respectively, with 13 bases between them. CDR3 in DNA: TGCGCCAGCAGAGGAAGGGGGTCCAACTATGGCTACACCTTC. Translating gives CASRGRGSNYGYTF.

The chain's CDR3 is CAVSQVGQGTPLHF. CDR3 nucleotide sequence: TGTGCGGTATCACAAGTTGGACAGGGCACACCCCTCCACTTT. The chain links TRBV19 to TRBJ1-6; 8 bases line up with TRBD1. This CDR3 spans 14 amino acids. Looked up from germline, CDR1 is LNHDA and CDR2 is SQIVND (reference sequence). The entire variable domain, with the rest obtained from reference TRBV19 and TRBJ1-6, is as follows: DGGITQSPKYLFRKEGQNVTLSCEQNLNHDAMYWYRQDPGQGLRLIYYSQIVNDFQKGDIAEGYSVSREKKESFPLTVTSAQKNPTAFYLCAVSQVGQGTPLHFGNGTRLTVT.

V and J are TRBV6-5 and TRBJ2-7, with 9 bases matching TRBD1. V was pared by 5 bases and J by 7 bases, with 12 bases of the junction left unmatched. The CDR3 contains 15 residues. Germline loops: CDR1 MNHEY, CDR2 SVGAGI. CDR3 sequence (DNA): TGTGCCAGCAGTACCGTCCCGGGACAGGGTAGGGAGCAGTACTTC. This gives the protein CASSTVPGQGREQYF.